The clone carrying this TCR beta chain was observed a few times. Its antigen remains unknown. The record originates from a study of CD8 T cells in ankylosing spondylitis. V shed 4 bases, J shed 12 bases, and the junction held 13 bases outside the gene matches. Per germline, CDR1 SGHTA and CDR2 FQGNSA. This CDR3 has 15 amino acids. Study outcomes and limitations: Researchers reportedly found disease-linked clones significantly enriched in matched ankylosing spondylitis synovial fluid. Past research had described some motif variants in reactive arthritis synovial fluid and blood.

A quantitative 5'-RACE method, one with molecular barcodes, was used to make TCR beta libraries. MiXCR, applied by TCRdb to the 5' RACE reads, yields one record per CDR3 protein. The sample records 150,000 to 200,000 distinct CDR3 sequences, 13% being singletons. Specimen: blood, either unsorted or a sorted T cell fraction (not recorded which). The V call is TRBV7-2, the J call TRBJ2-7, with 12 bases that match TRBD2. This clonotype originated in a female donor with ankylosing spondylitis or in good health (not recorded which). The CDR3 reads CASSSLAGGPGRGYF. Here the CDR3 DNA reads TGTGCCAGCAGCTCACTAGCGGGGGGACCTGGACGGGGGTACTTC.